This T cell receptor (beta chain) was documented in a study of regulatory and conventional T cells in RAG deficiency. Blood CD4+ CD25-low CD127-high conventional T cells supplied the genomic DNA template. This clone occurred once. This table comes from immunoSEQ multiplex PCR, and its TCRdb copy is limited to in-frame clones, with some not included. The sample carries about 2,600 clones, roughly 79% recorded once. Sequenced: CD4+ effector T cells sorted from blood. This TCR derives from a human donor with RAG deficiency presenting as severe combined immunodeficiency.

The CDR3 nucleotides are TGTGCCAGCATACCGGGACAGGGGGGCGGGGAAAAGCAGTACTTC. It codes for CASIPGQGGGEKQYF. The rearrangement uses TRBV6-6 and TRBJ2-7; 11 bases map to TRBD1. Trimming removed 7 bases from V and 8 bases from J; junction bases left unmatched: 13. The CDR3 spans 15 residues. In germline, CDR1 is MNHNY, CDR2 SVGAGI (reference sequence).